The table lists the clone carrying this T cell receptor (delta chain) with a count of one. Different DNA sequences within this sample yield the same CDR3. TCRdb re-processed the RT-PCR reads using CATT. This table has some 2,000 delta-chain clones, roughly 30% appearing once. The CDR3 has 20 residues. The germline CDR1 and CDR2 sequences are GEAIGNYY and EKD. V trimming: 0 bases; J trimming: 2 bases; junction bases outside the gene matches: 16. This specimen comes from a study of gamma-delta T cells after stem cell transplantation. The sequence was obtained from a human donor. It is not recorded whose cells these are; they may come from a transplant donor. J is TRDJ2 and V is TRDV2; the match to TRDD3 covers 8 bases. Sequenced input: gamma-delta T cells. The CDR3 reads CACDTVPRGGYASLTAQLFF. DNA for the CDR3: TGTGCCTGTGACACCGTGCCCAGGGGGGGATATGCGTCGTTGACAGCACAACTCTTCTTT.